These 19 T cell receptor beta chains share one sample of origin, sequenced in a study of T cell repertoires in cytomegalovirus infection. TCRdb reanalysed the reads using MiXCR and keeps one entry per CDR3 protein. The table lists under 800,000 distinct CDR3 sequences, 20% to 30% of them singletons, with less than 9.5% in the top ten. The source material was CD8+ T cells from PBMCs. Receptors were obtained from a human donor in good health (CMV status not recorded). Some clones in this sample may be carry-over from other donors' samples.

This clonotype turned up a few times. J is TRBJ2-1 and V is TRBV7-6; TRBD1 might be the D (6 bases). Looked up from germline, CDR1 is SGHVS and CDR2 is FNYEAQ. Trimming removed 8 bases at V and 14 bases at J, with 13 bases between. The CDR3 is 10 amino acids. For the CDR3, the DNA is TGTGCCAGCGGTAAAGGGGACAAGTTCTTC. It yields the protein CASGKGDKFF. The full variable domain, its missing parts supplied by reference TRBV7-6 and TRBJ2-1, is GAGVSQSPRYKVTKRGQDVALRCDPISGHVSLYWYRQALGQGPEFLTYFNYEAQQDKSGLPNDRFSAERPEGSISTLTIQRTEQRDSAMYRCASGKGDKFFGPGTRLTVL.

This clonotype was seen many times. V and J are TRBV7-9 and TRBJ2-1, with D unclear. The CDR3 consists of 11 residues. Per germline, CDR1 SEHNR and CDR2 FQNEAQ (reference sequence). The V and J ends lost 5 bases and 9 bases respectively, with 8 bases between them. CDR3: CASSLQREQFF. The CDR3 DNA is TGTGCCAGCAGCCTTCAACGTGAGCAGTTCTTC.

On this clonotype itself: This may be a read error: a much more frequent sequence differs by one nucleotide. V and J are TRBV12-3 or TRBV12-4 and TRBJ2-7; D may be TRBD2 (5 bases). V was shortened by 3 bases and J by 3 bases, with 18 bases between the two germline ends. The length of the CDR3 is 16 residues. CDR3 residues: CASSLIGLRGFYEQYF. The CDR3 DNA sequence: TGTGCCAGCAGTTTGATAGGTCTAAGAGGGTTCTACGAGCAGTACTTC.

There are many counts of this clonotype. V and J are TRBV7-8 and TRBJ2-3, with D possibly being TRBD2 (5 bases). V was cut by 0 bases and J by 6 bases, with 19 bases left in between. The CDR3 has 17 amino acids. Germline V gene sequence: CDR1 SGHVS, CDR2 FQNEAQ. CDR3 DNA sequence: TGTGCCAGCAGCTTAGCGCTTCCGGGGAAGGATAGGGATACGCAGTATTTT. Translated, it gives CASSLALPGKDRDTQYF.

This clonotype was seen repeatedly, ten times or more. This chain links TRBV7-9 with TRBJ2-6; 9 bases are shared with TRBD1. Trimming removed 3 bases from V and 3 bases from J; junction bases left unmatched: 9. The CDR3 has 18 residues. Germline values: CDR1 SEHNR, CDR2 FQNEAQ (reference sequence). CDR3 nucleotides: TGTGCCAGCAGCTTCCCGGGACAGGGATCAATTGGGGCCAACGTCCTGACTTTC. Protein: CASSFPGQGSIGANVLTF.

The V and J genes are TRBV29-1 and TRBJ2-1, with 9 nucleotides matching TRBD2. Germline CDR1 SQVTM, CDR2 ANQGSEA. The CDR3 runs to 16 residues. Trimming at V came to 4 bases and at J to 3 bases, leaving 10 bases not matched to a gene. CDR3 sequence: CSVGPLAGSVYNEQFF. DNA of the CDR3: TGCAGCGTTGGACCGCTAGCGGGGTCGGTCTACAATGAGCAGTTCTTC.

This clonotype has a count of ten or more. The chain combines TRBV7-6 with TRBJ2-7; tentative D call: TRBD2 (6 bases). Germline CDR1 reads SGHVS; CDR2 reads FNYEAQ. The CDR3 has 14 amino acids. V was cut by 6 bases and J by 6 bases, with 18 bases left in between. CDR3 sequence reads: CASRAREVISEQYF. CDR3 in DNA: TGTGCCAGCAGGGCCAGGGAGGTTATATCCGAGCAGTACTTC. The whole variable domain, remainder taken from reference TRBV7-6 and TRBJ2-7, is GAGVSQSPRYKVTKRGQDVALRCDPISGHVSLYWYRQALGQGPEFLTYFNYEAQQDKSGLPNDRFSAERPEGSISTLTIQRTEQRDSAMYRCASRAREVISEQYFGPGTRLTVT.

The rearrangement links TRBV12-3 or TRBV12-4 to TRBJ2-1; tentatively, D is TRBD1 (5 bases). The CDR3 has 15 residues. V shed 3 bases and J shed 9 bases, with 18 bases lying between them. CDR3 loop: CASSFTQQGTLEQFF. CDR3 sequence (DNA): TGTGCCAGCAGTTTCACCCAGCAGGGTACCCTTGAGCAGTTCTTC.

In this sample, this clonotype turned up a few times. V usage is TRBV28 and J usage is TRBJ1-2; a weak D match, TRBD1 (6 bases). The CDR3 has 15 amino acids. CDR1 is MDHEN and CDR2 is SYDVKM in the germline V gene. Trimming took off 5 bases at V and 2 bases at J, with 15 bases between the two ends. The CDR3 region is CASSPQGHGNYGYTF. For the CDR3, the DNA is TGTGCCAGCAGTCCGCAGGGGCATGGAAACTATGGCTACACCTTC.

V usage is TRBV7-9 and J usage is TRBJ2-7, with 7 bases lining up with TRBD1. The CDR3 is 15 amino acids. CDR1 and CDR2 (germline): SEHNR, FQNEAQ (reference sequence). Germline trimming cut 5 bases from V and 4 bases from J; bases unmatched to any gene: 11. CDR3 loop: CASSPQGTVRYEQYF. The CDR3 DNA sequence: TGTGCCAGCAGCCCACAGGGGACGGTCAGGTACGAGCAGTACTTC.

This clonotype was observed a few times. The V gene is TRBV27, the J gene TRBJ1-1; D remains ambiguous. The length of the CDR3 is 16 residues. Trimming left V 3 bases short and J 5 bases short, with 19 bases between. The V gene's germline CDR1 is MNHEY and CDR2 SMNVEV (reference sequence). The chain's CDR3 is CASSFSEYIGITEAFF. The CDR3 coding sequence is TGTGCCAGCAGTTTTTCAGAATACATAGGTATAACTGAAGCTTTCTTT.

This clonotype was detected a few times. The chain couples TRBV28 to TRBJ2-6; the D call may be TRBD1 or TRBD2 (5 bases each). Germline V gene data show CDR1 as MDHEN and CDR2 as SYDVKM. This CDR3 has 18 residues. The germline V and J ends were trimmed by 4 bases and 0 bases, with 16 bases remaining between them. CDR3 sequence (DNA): TGTGCCAGCAGTTCGACCGGGACGGTAACCTCTGGGGCCAACGTCCTGACTTTC. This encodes CASSSTGTVTSGANVLTF.

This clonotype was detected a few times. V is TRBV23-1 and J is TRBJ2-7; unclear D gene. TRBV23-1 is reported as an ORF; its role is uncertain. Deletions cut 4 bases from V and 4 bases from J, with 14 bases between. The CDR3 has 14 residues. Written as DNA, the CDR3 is TGCGCCAGCAGTCCCCCCAACAGACTTTACGAGCAGTACGTC. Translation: CASSPPNRLYEQYV.

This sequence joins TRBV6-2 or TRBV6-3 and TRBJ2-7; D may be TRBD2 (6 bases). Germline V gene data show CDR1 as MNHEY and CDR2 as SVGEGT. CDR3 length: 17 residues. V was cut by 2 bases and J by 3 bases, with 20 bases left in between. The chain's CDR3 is CASSYGAEEGKGYEQYF. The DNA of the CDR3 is TGTGCCAGCAGTTACGGGGCGGAGGAGGGTAAAGGCTACGAGCAGTACTTC.

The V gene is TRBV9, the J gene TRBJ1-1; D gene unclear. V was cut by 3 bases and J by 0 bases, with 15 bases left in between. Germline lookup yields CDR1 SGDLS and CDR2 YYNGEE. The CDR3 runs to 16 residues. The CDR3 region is CASSETSGLMNTEAFF. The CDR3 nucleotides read TGTGCCAGCAGCGAAACCTCCGGACTCATGAACACTGAAGCTTTCTTT.

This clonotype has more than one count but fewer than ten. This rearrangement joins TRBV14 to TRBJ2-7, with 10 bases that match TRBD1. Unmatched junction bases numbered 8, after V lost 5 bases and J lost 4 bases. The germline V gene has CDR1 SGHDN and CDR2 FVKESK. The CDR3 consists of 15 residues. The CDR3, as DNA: TGTGCCAGCAGCTCCCTGACAGGGGGCTTGTACGAGCAGTACTTC. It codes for CASSSLTGGLYEQYF.

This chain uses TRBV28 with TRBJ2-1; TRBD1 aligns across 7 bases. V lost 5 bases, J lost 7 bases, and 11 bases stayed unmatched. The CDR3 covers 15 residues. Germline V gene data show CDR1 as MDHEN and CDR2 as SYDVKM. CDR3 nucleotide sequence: TGTGCCAGCAGTACCTCGGGCAGGGGGAAGAATGAGCAGTTCTTC. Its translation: CASSTSGRGKNEQFF.

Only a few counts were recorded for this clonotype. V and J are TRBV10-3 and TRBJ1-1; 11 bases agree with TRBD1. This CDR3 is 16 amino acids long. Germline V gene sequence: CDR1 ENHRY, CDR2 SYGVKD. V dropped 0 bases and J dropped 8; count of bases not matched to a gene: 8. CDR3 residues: CAISESNGRTGGEAFF. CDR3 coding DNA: TGTGCCATCAGTGAGTCTAACGGTAGGACAGGGGGCGAAGCTTTCTTT.

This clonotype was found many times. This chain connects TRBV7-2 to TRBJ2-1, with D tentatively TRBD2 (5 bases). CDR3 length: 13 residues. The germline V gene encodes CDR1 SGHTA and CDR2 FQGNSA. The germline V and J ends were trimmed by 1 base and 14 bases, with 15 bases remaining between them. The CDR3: CASSLDGEIEKFF. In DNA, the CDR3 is TGTGCCAGCAGCTTAGACGGGGAGATAGAGAAGTTCTTC.